This T cell receptor (beta chain) is from a study of cytomegalovirus exposure and HLA in healthy donors. Overall study findings and caveats: Subsequent analysis found a tendency for first-cohort TCR clusters to co-occur within the 120 validation repertoires. Using the classifier, cytomegalovirus status was reportedly diagnosed with high specificity and sensitivity.

Libraries were prepared by immunoSEQ multiplex PCR; TCRdb keeps only in-frame clonotypes and omits some of them. Found here are tens of thousands of clones, approximately 95% of them singletons; the top ten hold around 1.1%. Regarding this clone: Its target is unknown.

The V segment lost 0 bases and the J segment 7 bases; nucleotides outside the gene matches: 7. The CDR3 spans 16 residues. The germline V gene has CDR1 SGDLS and CDR2 YYNGEE. The clonotype originates from a woman aged 30 to 39 in good health and CMV-seropositive. Specimen: PBMCs. The J gene is TRBJ2-4, the V gene TRBV9; 10 bases fit TRBD2. CDR3 amino acids: CASSVVASGRGNIQYF. In DNA form, the CDR3 reads TGTGCCAGCAGCGTAGTGGCTAGCGGGAGAGGGAACATTCAGTACTTC.